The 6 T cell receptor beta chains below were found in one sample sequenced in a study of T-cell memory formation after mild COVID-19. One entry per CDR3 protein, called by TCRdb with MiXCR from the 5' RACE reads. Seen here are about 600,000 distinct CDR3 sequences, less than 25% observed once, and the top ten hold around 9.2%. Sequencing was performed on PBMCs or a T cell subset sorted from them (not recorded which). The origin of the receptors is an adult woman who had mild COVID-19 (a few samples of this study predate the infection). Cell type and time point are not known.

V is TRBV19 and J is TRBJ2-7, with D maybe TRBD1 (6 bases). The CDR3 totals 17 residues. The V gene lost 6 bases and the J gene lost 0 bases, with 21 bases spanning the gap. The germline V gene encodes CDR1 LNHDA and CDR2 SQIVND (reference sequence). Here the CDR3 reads CASSRYGATGNSYEQYF. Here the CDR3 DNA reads TGTGCCAGTAGCCGCTATGGGGCGACAGGCAACTCCTACGAGCAGTACTTC.

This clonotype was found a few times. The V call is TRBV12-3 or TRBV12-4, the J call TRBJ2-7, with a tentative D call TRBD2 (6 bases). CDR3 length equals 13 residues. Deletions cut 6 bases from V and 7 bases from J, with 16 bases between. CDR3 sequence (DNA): TGTGCCAGCAGCAGAAGGGGAGGAATTGAGCAGTACTTC. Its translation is CASSRRGGIEQYF.

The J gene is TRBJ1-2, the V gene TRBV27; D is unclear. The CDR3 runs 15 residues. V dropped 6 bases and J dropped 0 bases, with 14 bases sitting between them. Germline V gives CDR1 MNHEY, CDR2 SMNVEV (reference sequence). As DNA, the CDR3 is TGTGCCAGCAGGATGAAGGTGGGAGCTAACTATGGCTACACCTTC. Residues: CASRMKVGANYGYTF.

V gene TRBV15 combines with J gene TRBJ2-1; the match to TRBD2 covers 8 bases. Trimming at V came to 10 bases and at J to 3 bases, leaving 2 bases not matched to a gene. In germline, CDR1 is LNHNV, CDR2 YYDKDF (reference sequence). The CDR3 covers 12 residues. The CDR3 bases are TGTGCCAAGCGGGAGTGCTACAATGAGCAGTTCTTC. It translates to CAKRECYNEQFF. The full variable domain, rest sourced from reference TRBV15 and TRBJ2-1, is DAMVIQNPRYQVTQFGKPVTLSCSQTLNHNVMYWYQQKSSQAPKLLFHYYDKDFNNEADTPDNFQSRRPNTSFCFLDIRSPGLGDTAMYLCAKRECYNEQFFGPGTRLTVL.

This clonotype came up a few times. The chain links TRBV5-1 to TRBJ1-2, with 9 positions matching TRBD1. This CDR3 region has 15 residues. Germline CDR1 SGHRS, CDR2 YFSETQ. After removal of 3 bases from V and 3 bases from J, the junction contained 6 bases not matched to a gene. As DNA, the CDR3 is TGCGCCAGCAGCTGGGATACAGGGGGCGACTATGGCTACACCTTC. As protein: CASSWDTGGDYGYTF.

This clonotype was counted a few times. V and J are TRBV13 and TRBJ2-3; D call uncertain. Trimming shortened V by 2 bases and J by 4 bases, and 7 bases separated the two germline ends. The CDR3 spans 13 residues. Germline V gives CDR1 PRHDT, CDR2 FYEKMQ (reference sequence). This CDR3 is CASSLTSADTQYF. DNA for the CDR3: TGTGCCAGCAGCTTAACATCAGCAGATACGCAGTATTTT.